Each of the 14 T cell receptor beta chains below was sequenced from the same sample in a study of cytomegalovirus exposure and HLA in healthy donors (dated by TCRdb to 2015 to 2018). Library construction relied on the immunoSEQ multiplex PCR assay. A mixture of 60 forward primers for TCR Vbeta segments and 13 reverse primers for TCR Jbeta segments was used in the multiplex PCR. Entries here come from immuneACCESS through TCRdb and include only in-frame sequences with V and J called. Some clones fail to appear in such tables; in the studies checked, an unresolved V gene covers under half of the shortfall, and the cause of the remainder is unknown. This sample is represented by 100,000 or so clones; about 75% of them were singletons. Over 9.5% of the sample rests with the top ten. Sequenced: PBMCs. Every receptor here comes from a man aged 25 to 45 in good health and CMV-seropositive.

CDR3 protein: CASSLGARGSNYGYTF. In DNA, the CDR3 is TGCGCCAGCAGCTTGGGCGCCAGGGGCAGCAACTATGGCTACACCTTC. This chain joins TRBV5-1 and TRBJ1-2; tentatively, D is TRBD1 (6 bases). V was pared by 0 bases and J by 2 bases, with 14 bases between. The CDR3 covers 16 residues. The V gene's germline CDR1 is SGHRS and CDR2 YFSETQ.

The chain joins TRBV9 to TRBJ2-2, with 7 bases that match TRBD2. This CDR3 region has 16 residues. Germline CDR1 reads SGDLS; CDR2 reads YYNGEE. V gave up 0 bases and J gave up 6 bases; unmatched junction bases: 8. The CDR3 coding sequence is TGTGCCAGCAGCGTAGGGTTAGCGGGCCCCCCCGGGGAGCTGTTTTTT. This codes for CASSVGLAGPPGELFF.

The chain carries TRBV9 and TRBJ1-1; D remains ambiguous. V dropped 3 bases and J dropped 4 bases, with 13 bases sitting between them. Germline V lookup: CDR1 SGDLS, CDR2 YYNGEE. This CDR3 has 14 amino acids. Here the CDR3 DNA reads TGTGCCAGCAGCGGCGGGCCCTGGGGCACTGAAGCTTTCTTT. Translated, it gives CASSGGPWGTEAFF.

This sequence joins TRBV5-1 and TRBJ1-1; TRBD1 is a possible D gene (5 bases). Trimming removed 7 bases at V and 3 bases at J, with 16 bases between. Germline CDR1 is SGHRS and CDR2 is YFSETQ. This CDR3 is built from 14 residues. The CDR3 DNA follows: TGCGCCAGCGGATCGTATCAGGGTGACACTGAAGCTTTCTTT. This sequence encodes CASGSYQGDTEAFF. Using reference TRBV5-1 and TRBJ1-1 for the parts outside the CDR3, the full variable domain is KAGVTQTPRYLIKTRGQQVTLSCSPISGHRSVSWYQQTPGQGLQFLFEYFSETQRNKGNFPGRFSGRQFSNSRSEMNVSTLELGDSALYLCASGSYQGDTEAFFGQGTRLTVV.

This clone showed up just a few times. The chain links TRBV27 to TRBJ2-7; perhaps TRBD1 as D (5 bases). The germline V gene encodes CDR1 MNHEY and CDR2 SMNVEV (reference sequence). The CDR3 is 14 amino acids. The V and J ends lost 0 bases and 3 bases respectively, with 9 bases between them. This CDR3 reads CASSLSGQNYEQYF. For the CDR3, the DNA is TGTGCCAGCAGTTTATCCGGACAAAACTACGAGCAGTACTTC.

The DNA of the CDR3 is TGCGCCAGCAGCCTAACCACAGCGGGCTCCTACGAGCAGTACTTC. Its protein is CASSLTTAGSYEQYF. The chain uses TRBV4-1 and TRBJ2-7; a weak D match, TRBD2 (6 bases). Trimming removed 4 bases from V and 0 bases from J, with 13 bases in between. The CDR3 covers 15 residues. Germline CDR1 and CDR2: MGHRA and YSYEKL.

Worth noting for this clone: Other DNA sequences in this specimen translate into the identical CDR3. The V call is TRBV2, the J call TRBJ2-1; 9 bases line up with TRBD2. The germline CDR1 and CDR2 sequences are SNHLY and FYNNEI. The CDR3 spans 15 residues. J was trimmed by 0 bases and V by 6 bases; bases with no gene match: 3. CDR3 in amino acids: CASRGGGGSYNEQFF. Here the CDR3 DNA reads TGTGCCAGCAGGGGCGGGGGGGGCTCCTACAATGAGCAGTTCTTC.

A note on this clone: A read error may account for a junction end that differs from germline. CDR3 sequence: CASSYTGTQGRAGELFF. The CDR3 coding sequence is TGTGCTAGCAGTTACACCGGGACTCAGGGGAGGGCCGGGGAGCTGTTTTTT. The V gene is TRBV7-7, the J gene TRBJ2-2; a possible D gene is TRBD2 (7 bases). The CDR3 spans 17 residues. In germline, CDR1 is SSHAT, CDR2 FNYEAQ (reference sequence). The whole variable domain, remainder taken from reference TRBV7-7 and TRBJ2-2, is GAGVSQSPRYKVTKRGQDVTLRCDPISSHATLYWYQQALGQGPEFLTYFNYEAQPDKSGLPSDRFSAERPEGSISTLTIQRTEQRDSAMYRCASSYTGTQGRAGELFFGEGSRLTVL.

The genes are TRBV30 and TRBJ1-5; 7 bases match TRBD1. Germline lookup yields CDR1 GTSNPN and CDR2 SVGIG (reference sequence). The trim removed 3 bases at V and 5 bases at J, leaving 7 bases unmatched. The CDR3 has 14 amino acids. This CDR3 reads CAWRGQGVYQPQHF. CDR3 nucleotides: TGTGCCTGGAGAGGGCAGGGGGTCTATCAGCCCCAGCATTTT.

The chain uses TRBV6-5 and TRBJ1-5, with 7 bases matching TRBD1. CDR1 MNHEY and CDR2 SVGAGI come from the germline V gene. CDR3 size: 15 residues. Losses at the gene ends were 7 bases for V and 1 base for J; bases not matched to a gene: 7. The DNA of the CDR3 is TGTGCCAGCAAAGGGGGCAGCGGGAGCAATCAGCCCCAGCATTTT. Protein product: CASKGGSGSNQPQHF.

The genes are TRBV4-1 and TRBJ2-7, with a possible D match to TRBD2 (6 bases). Per the germline V gene, CDR1 is MGHRA and CDR2 is YSYEKL. With 5 bases removed from V and 4 bases from J, the gap between germline ends came to 18 bases. The CDR3 has 15 amino acids. CDR3 nucleotide sequence: TGCGCCAGCAGCGACCGGGACTCCACCGGGTACGAGCAGTACTTC. It encodes CASSDRDSTGYEQYF.

This clone was observed a handful of times. The chain employs TRBV5-6 and TRBJ1-1; D may be TRBD1 (6 bases). The germline V and J ends were trimmed by 3 bases and 1 base, with 7 bases remaining between them. The CDR3 is 13 residues long. The germline gives CDR1 SGHDT, CDR2 YYEEEE. The CDR3 region is CASSWTANTEAFF. CDR3 nucleotide sequence: TGTGCCAGCAGCTGGACAGCGAACACTGAAGCTTTCTTT.

The chain joins TRBV4-1 to TRBJ2-5; perhaps TRBD2 as D (6 bases). The CDR3 extends over 17 amino acids. V dropped 0 bases and J dropped 5 bases, with 19 bases sitting between them. CDR1 and CDR2 (germline): MGHRA, YSYEKL. CDR3 in amino acids: CASSQDGRGAGRETQYF. The CDR3 region has the DNA TGCGCCAGCAGCCAAGACGGGCGCGGGGCAGGCAGGGAGACCCAGTACTTC.

This chain connects TRBV7-3 to TRBJ1-5; D is uncertain. Germline CDR1 reads SGHTA; CDR2 reads FQGTGA. This CDR3 comprises 18 residues. V lost 2 bases and J lost 2, with 19 bases in between. CDR3 residues: CASSLLCRFPLGNQPQHF. The CDR3 nucleotides read TGTGCCAGCAGCTTATTGTGTCGGTTCCCCCTAGGCAATCAGCCCCAGCATTTT.